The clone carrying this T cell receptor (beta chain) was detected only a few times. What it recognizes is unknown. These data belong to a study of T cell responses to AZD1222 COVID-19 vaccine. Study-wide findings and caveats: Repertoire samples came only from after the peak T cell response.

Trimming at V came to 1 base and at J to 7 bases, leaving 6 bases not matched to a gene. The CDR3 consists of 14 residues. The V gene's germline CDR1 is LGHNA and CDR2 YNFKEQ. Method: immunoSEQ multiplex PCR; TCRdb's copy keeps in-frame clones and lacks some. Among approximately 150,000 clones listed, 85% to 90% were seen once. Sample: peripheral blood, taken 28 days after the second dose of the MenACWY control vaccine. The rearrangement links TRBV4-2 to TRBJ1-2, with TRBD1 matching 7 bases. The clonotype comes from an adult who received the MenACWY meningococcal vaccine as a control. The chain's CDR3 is CASSQGDRDIGYTF. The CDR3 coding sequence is TGTGCCAGCAGCCAAGGAGACAGGGATATTGGCTACACCTTC.